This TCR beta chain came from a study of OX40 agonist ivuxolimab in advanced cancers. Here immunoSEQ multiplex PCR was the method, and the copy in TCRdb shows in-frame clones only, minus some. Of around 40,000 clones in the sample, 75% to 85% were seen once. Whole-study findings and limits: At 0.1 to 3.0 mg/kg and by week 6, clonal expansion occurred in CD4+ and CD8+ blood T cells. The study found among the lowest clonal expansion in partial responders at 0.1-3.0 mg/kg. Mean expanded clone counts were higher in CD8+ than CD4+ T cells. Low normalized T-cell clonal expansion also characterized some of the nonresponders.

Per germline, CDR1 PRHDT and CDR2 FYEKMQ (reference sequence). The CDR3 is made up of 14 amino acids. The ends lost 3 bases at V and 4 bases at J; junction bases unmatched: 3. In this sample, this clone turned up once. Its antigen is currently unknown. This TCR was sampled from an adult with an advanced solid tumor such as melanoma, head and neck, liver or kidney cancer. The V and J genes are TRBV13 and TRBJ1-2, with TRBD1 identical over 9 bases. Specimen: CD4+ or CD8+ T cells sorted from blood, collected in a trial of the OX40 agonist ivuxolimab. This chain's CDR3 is CASSLGTGLYGYTF. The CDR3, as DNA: TGTGCCAGCAGCTTGGGGACAGGGCTCTATGGCTACACCTTC.